In this sample, the clone carrying this T cell receptor beta chain turned up a few times. The target antigen is unknown. This CDR3 spans 15 amino acids. A J-beta primer mix and a sample-barcoded 5' primer were used in a second PCR of about 6 to 12 cycles. The authors tagged each cDNA molecule using a template-switch adaptor with 12 random nucleotides. TCRdb reanalysed the 5' RACE reads using MiXCR and keeps one entry per CDR3 protein. The sample holds 750,000 to 950,000 distinct CDR3 sequences, roughly 24% seen once. These data are taken from a study of blood T cells in healthy people across ages. Points from the study as a whole: One million T cells yielded diversity estimates that were considered underestimates.

The same sample was also studied in work on T cells of mothers and their children.

The V gene is TRBV21-1, the J gene TRBJ2-7; TRBD1 is taken as the D call from the table, unchecked against the DNA. TRBV21-1 is flagged as a pseudogene. Sequencing input: blood. This TCR came from a boy younger than 18 in good health. The CDR3 DNA reads as TGTGCCAGCAGCAAACAGGGGCTTTTCTTATCCGAGCAGTACTTC. Protein product: CASSKQGLFLSEQYF.